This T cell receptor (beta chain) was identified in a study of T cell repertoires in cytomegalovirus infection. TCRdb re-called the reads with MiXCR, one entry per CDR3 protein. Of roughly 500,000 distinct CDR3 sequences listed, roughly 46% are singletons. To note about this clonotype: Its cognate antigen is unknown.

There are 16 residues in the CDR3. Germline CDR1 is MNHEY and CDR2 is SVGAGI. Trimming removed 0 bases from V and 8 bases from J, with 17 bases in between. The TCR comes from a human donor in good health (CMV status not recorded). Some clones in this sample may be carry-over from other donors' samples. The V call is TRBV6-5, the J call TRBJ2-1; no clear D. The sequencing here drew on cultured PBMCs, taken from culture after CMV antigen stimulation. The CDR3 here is CASSYSGFSGFDEQFF. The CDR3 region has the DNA TGTGCCAGCAGTTACTCGGGGTTTAGTGGGTTCGATGAGCAGTTCTTC.